Sequencing of this TCR beta chain was carried out in a study of blood T cells in healthy people across ages. The CDR3 is 14 residues long. The use of a sample-barcoded 5' primer and a J-beta primer mix characterized a second PCR of 7 to 11 cycles. Tagging of each cDNA molecule was performed by a template-switch adaptor with 12 random nucleotides. In TCRdb, the 5' RACE reads were re-called with MiXCR into one record per CDR3 protein. Counted here are around 1,000,000 distinct CDR3 sequences, almost 25% occurring once; the ten biggest clones make up about 0.72%. This sample was shared with a second study, whose subject was T cells of mothers and their children.

The material sequenced was blood. The clonotype originates from a girl aged 2-10 years in good health. J is TRBJ2-5 and V is TRBV12-3 or TRBV12-4; 7 bases align to TRBD2. The DNA end is more similar to TRBJ2-1, so the J call may be wrong. Here the CDR3 DNA reads TGTGCCAGCAGTTTAGTGGGAGGGCCCGTTGAGCAGTTCTTC. It encodes CASSLVGGPVEQFF.